The 21 T cell receptor beta chains below were found in one sample sequenced in a study of blood T cell repertoires in COVID-19. TCRdb keeps only in-frame clones here, not all; method: immunoSEQ multiplex PCR. The sample lists 130,000 to 150,000 clones, approximately 80% seen once, with roughly 13% in the top ten. Specimen: peripheral blood. All receptors derive from a man between 60 and 75 years old with active or convalescent COVID-19.

This chain joins TRBV2 and TRBJ1-4; 12 bases are shared with TRBD1. V shed 6 bases and J 1 base; nucleotides not matched to a gene: 9. The length of the CDR3 is 18 residues. Germline V gene lookup returns CDR1 SNHLY and CDR2 FYNNEI. The CDR3 sequence is CASSGTGGEIGTNEKLFF. The DNA for the CDR3 is TGTGCCAGCAGCGGGACAGGGGGCGAGATAGGAACTAATGAAAAACTGTTTTTT.

The chain uses TRBV5-4 and TRBJ1-5; TRBD1 might be the D (5 bases). This CDR3 region has 16 residues. The germline V and J ends were trimmed by 5 bases and 4 bases, with 19 bases remaining between them. Germline V CDR1 and CDR2: SGHNT, YYREEE (reference sequence). CDR3 nucleotides: TGTGCCAGCAGTAGGCTTACTGTTGGGGGGAATCAGCCCCAGCATTTT. This gives the protein CASSRLTVGGNQPQHF.

V usage is TRBV9 and J usage is TRBJ1-6; D unclear. The CDR3 is 15 residues long. In germline, CDR1 is SGDLS, CDR2 YYNGEE. Trimming shortened V by 0 bases and J by 7 bases, and 11 bases separated the two germline ends. The CDR3 region has the DNA TGTGCCAGCAGCGTAGTCCCCCGAGGCAATTCACCCCTCCACTTT. The encoded protein is CASSVVPRGNSPLHF.

The chain joins TRBV24-1 to TRBJ2-7, with 12 positions matching TRBD1. The CDR3 covers 14 residues. Losses at the gene ends were 7 bases for V and 9 bases for J; bases not matched to a gene: 9. Germline V gene sequence: CDR1 KGHDR, CDR2 SFDVKD. CDR3 residues: CATSVPGQGARQYF. The CDR3 nucleotides are TGTGCCACCAGCGTCCCGGGACAGGGGGCGAGGCAGTACTTC.

The chain uses TRBV27 and TRBJ2-4; tentatively, D is TRBD1 (6 bases). Trimming took off 10 bases at V and 3 bases at J, with 16 bases between the two ends. The CDR3 has 14 amino acids. Germline V gene sequence: CDR1 MNHEY, CDR2 SMNVEV (reference sequence). The chain's CDR3 is CATSTGIGKNIQYF. The CDR3 coding sequence is TGTGCCACTTCGACAGGAATTGGCAAAAACATTCAGTACTTC.

This sequence joins TRBV29-1 and TRBJ2-3, with unresolved D. Trimming stripped 7 bases from V and 4 bases from J, with 12 bases between. CDR1 is SQVTM and CDR2 is ANQGSEA in the germline V gene. The CDR3 is made up of 12 amino acids. The DNA for the CDR3 is TGCAGCGGCAGAGGTTGGCCAGATACGCAGTATTTT. This codes for CSGRGWPDTQYF.

The genes are TRBV5-6 and TRBJ1-4; D is uncertain. The CDR3 length is 14 residues. Per germline, CDR1 SGHDT and CDR2 YYEEEE. The V end was cut by 4 bases, the J end by 6 bases, with 13 bases between. CDR3 residues: CASSNKREDEKLFF. The DNA for the CDR3 is TGTGCCAGCAGCAACAAAAGGGAGGATGAAAAACTGTTTTTT. The whole variable domain, remainder taken from reference TRBV5-6 and TRBJ1-4, is DAGVTQSPTHLIKTRGQQVTLRCSPKSGHDTVSWYQQALGQGPQFIFQYYEEEERQRGNFPDRFSGHQFPNYSSELNVNALLLGDSALYLCASSNKREDEKLFFGSGTQLSVL.

The chain joins TRBV7-2 to TRBJ2-5, with 7 bases that match TRBD1. Germline lookup yields CDR1 SGHTA and CDR2 FQGNSA. The CDR3 extends over 14 amino acids. V shed 4 bases, J shed 1 base, and the junction held 3 bases outside the gene matches. The CDR3 region is CASSSDRIQETQYF. The CDR3 DNA reads as TGTGCCAGCAGCTCGGACAGGATCCAAGAGACCCAGTACTTC.

This clone was counted between two and nine times. V is TRBV14 and J is TRBJ1-4; D remains ambiguous. Trimming stripped 2 bases from V and 0 bases from J, with 4 bases between. The CDR3 length is 14 residues. The germline V gene has CDR1 SGHDN and CDR2 FVKESK. The CDR3 here is CASSQFSTNEKLFF. The CDR3 DNA reads TGTGCCAGCAGCCAATTCTCAACTAATGAAAAACTGTTTTTT.

The V call is TRBV28, the J call TRBJ2-7, with a possible D match to TRBD1 (5 bases). Germline CDR1 MDHEN, CDR2 SYDVKM. The CDR3 covers 14 residues. The V end was cut by 5 bases, the J end by 6 bases, with 17 bases between. CDR3 bases: TGTGCCAGCAGTCGCCTCGACGTCCAGGGCGAGCAGTACTTC. Encoded protein: CASSRLDVQGEQYF.

This sequence joins TRBV7-3 and TRBJ2-2, with 7 bases fitting TRBD2. This CDR3 spans 17 amino acids. Germline lookup yields CDR1 SGHTA and CDR2 FQGTGA. J was trimmed by 0 bases and V by 5 bases; bases with no gene match: 9. The CDR3 sequence: CASSGHPGLANTGELFF. CDR3 bases: TGTGCCAGCAGCGGACATCCCGGACTAGCGAACACCGGGGAGCTGTTTTTT.

The CDR3 loop is CASSSGTFQFF. DNA for the CDR3: TGTGCCAGCAGCTCCGGGACATTTCAGTTCTTC. This chain uses TRBV5-4 with TRBJ2-1, with a weak D call TRBD1 (6 bases). This CDR3 has 11 residues. Germline V gene lookup returns CDR1 SGHNT and CDR2 YYREEE (reference sequence). Trimming removed 3 bases from V and 13 bases from J, with 11 bases in between.

CDR3: CASSLLDGKAFF. As DNA, the CDR3 is TGTGCCAGCAGCTTACTTGACGGGAAAGCTTTCTTT. The genes are TRBV7-6 and TRBJ1-1; D unresolved. The CDR3 contains 12 residues. Germline CDR1 is SGHVS and CDR2 is FNYEAQ. V shed 2 bases and J shed 9 bases, with 10 bases lying between them.

This clone was seen only once. CDR3 loop: CASSRTEGDTQYF. CDR3 DNA: TGTGCCAGCAGCCGAACCGAGGGCGATACGCAGTATTTT. The chain employs TRBV6-5 and TRBJ2-3; D is possibly TRBD2 (5 bases). CDR3 length: 13 residues. Looked up from germline, CDR1 is MNHEY and CDR2 is SVGAGI. The V end lost 6 bases, the J end lost 6 bases, and 13 bases lay between the germline ends.

The chain employs TRBV6-5 and TRBJ1-6; D call uncertain. Germline values: CDR1 MNHEY, CDR2 SVGAGI. The CDR3 contains 13 residues. V lost 0 bases to trimming and J lost 12 bases, with 9 bases between them. CDR3 amino acids: CASSYSTGEPLHF. DNA for the CDR3: TGTGCCAGCAGTTACTCTACGGGAGAACCCCTCCACTTT.

The rearrangement joins TRBV28 to TRBJ2-3; D remains ambiguous. Germline CDR1 MDHEN, CDR2 SYDVKM. The CDR3 consists of 16 residues. V lost 1 base, J lost 5 bases, and 16 bases lay in between. CDR3 bases: TGTGCCAGCAGTTTATTCGCTAGTGCCGAAGGAGATACGCAGTATTTT. This translates into CASSLFASAEGDTQYF. The whole variable domain, remainder taken from reference TRBV28 and TRBJ2-3, is DVKVTQSSRYLVKRTGEKVFLECVQDMDHENMFWYRQDPGLGLRLIYFSYDVKMKEKGDIPEGYSVSREKKERFSLILESASTNQTSMYLCASSLFASAEGDTQYFGPGTRLTVL.

This chain joins TRBV28 and TRBJ2-2; a weak D match, TRBD1 (6 bases). CDR1 is MDHEN, CDR2 SYDVKM, per germline. V lost 2 bases, J lost 4 bases, and 14 bases lay in between. This CDR3 has 16 amino acids. The CDR3 loop reads CASSLAQGLSTGELFF. The CDR3 bases are TGTGCCAGCAGTTTAGCGCAGGGGTTATCCACCGGGGAGCTGTTTTTT.

V gene TRBV10-3 combines with J gene TRBJ1-5; 8 bases line up with TRBD1. Germline V gene sequence: CDR1 ENHRY, CDR2 SYGVKD. This CDR3 is built from 14 residues. Trimming removed 2 bases from V and 6 bases from J; junction bases left unmatched: 3. The CDR3: CAISEGQGGQPQHF. The CDR3 DNA follows: TGTGCCATCAGTGAGGGACAGGGTGGTCAGCCCCAGCATTTT.

The gene calls are TRBV6-4 and TRBJ2-1; weak D call: TRBD2 (6 bases). This CDR3 is built from 15 residues. Germline CDR1 and CDR2: MRHNA and SNTAGT. Trimming pared 6 bases from V and 3 bases from J, leaving 15 bases between. This chain's CDR3 is CASSHEEGSYNEQFF. The CDR3 DNA reads TGTGCCAGCAGCCACGAGGAGGGTAGCTACAATGAGCAGTTCTTC.

The J gene is TRBJ2-7, the V gene TRBV10-3; TRBD1 matches at 8 bases. CDR3 size: 14 residues. The trim removed 5 bases at V and 1 base at J, leaving 4 bases unmatched. The germline V gene encodes CDR1 ENHRY and CDR2 SYGVKD. The CDR3 is CAISFGQGSYEQYF. The CDR3 nucleotides read TGTGCCATCAGTTTTGGACAGGGTTCCTACGAGCAGTACTTC.

The table lists this clone with a few counts. The chain has TRBV7-9 and TRBJ1-5, with D perhaps matching TRBD1 (5 bases). This CDR3 region has 13 residues. Germline CDR1 is SEHNR and CDR2 is FQNEAQ (reference sequence). V was trimmed by 4 bases and J by 3 bases, leaving 7 bases between them. For the CDR3, the DNA is TGTGCCAGCAGCTGGGGCCCCAATCAGCCCCAGCATTTT. Translated: CASSWGPNQPQHF.